These 8 T cell receptor beta chains originate from one sample sequenced in a study of blood T cells in healthy people across ages. For the second PCR, which ran for about 7 to 12 cycles, a sample-barcoded 5' primer and a J-beta primer mix were used. TCRdb called the 5' RACE reads again in MiXCR, with one record for every CDR3 protein. The sample shows about 640,000 distinct CDR3 sequences, about 54% of them seen only once. The sequenced sample was blood. The source of these receptors is a man in his 60s in good health.

For this clonotype: A much larger clone is a single base away; this may be a read error. The rearrangement links TRBV6-5 to TRBJ2-6; D gene unclear. The germline V gene has CDR1 MNHEY and CDR2 SVGAGI. The germline V and J ends were trimmed by 8 bases and 3 bases, with 11 bases remaining between them. This CDR3 region has 14 residues. Here the CDR3 reads CASATCLGANVLTF. The DNA of the CDR3 is TGTGCCAGCGCTACATGCCTTGGGGCCAACGTCCTGACTTTC.

V and J are TRBV7-9 and TRBJ2-5; tentative D call: TRBD1 (5 bases). V was shortened by 5 bases and J by 0 bases, with 13 bases between the two germline ends. Germline V gives CDR1 SEHNR, CDR2 FQNEAQ (reference sequence). The CDR3 runs 15 residues. CDR3 coding DNA: TGTGCCAGCAGCACCGAATGGACAAACCAAGAGACCCAGTACTTC. It translates to CASSTEWTNQETQYF.

This clonotype was detected only a few times. This may be a read error, as it is one base from a much larger clone. The genes are TRBV6-1 and TRBJ2-5; TRBD2 aligns across 10 bases. V was clipped by 6 bases and J by 11 bases; unmatched bases: 15. The CDR3 runs 15 residues. CDR1 is MNHNS and CDR2 is SASEGT in the germline V gene. The CDR3 DNA reads as TGTGCCAGCAGCTACCTAGCGGGGGCAGACAATGAGCAGTACTTC. This translates into CASSYLAGADNEQYF.

The rearrangement uses TRBV20-1 and TRBJ1-2; D gene uncertain. The V end was cut by 1 base, the J end by 8 bases, with 14 bases between. The CDR3 contains 13 residues. Germline V gene data show CDR1 as DFQATT and CDR2 as SNEGSKA (reference sequence). CDR3 nucleotides: TGCAGTGCTAGAGGTCAGGCATACGGAGGCTACACCTTC. Protein product: CSARGQAYGGYTF.

This chain joins TRBV7-2 and TRBJ2-3, with TRBD1 as a possible D gene (5 bases). Germline assignment: CDR1 SGHTA and CDR2 FQGNSA. This CDR3 region has 15 residues. V was pared by 2 bases and J by 3 bases, with 12 bases between. CDR3 loop: CASSLQGGLTDTQYF. The CDR3 DNA reads TGTGCCAGCAGCTTACAGGGTGGTTTGACAGATACGCAGTATTTT.

V and J are TRBV2 and TRBJ2-3, with 10 bases that match TRBD1. The germline CDR1 and CDR2 sequences are SNHLY and FYNNEI. The V segment lost 7 bases and the J segment 1 base; nucleotides outside the gene matches: 2. CDR3 length equals 14 residues. The CDR3: CASNGQGGTDTQYF. Written as DNA, the CDR3 is TGTGCCAGCAATGGACAGGGGGGCACAGATACGCAGTATTTT.

The chain links TRBV12-5 to TRBJ2-7, with a weak D call TRBD2 (6 bases). Germline-derived CDR1 and CDR2 are LGHNT and FRNRAP. This CDR3 has 13 amino acids. Trimming pared 5 bases from V and 6 bases from J, leaving 14 bases between. This chain's CDR3 is CASGVDGGSEQYF. The CDR3 bases are TGTGCTAGTGGTGTCGATGGGGGGTCCGAGCAGTACTTC.

As DNA, the CDR3 is TGCAGCGTTGAAGAGGGGGGTTCCTTCACAGATACGCAGTATTTT. Protein product: CSVEEGGSFTDTQYF. V usage is TRBV29-1 and J usage is TRBJ2-3, with a tentative D call TRBD2 (6 bases). CDR3 length equals 15 residues. Per germline, CDR1 SQVTM and CDR2 ANQGSEA. The V and J ends lost 0 bases and 2 bases respectively, with 12 bases between them.